Following are 3 T cell receptor beta chains from one sample sequenced in a study of CD8 T cells in Susac syndrome. When the RNA was reverse transcribed, random hexamers were used with an input of roughly 0.45 to 1 ug. TCRdb re-called the immunoSEQ multiplex PCR reads through MiXCR, storing one row per CDR3 protein. The profile shows 150,000 to 200,000 distinct CDR3 sequences, under 97% of them singletons. The sample comprised CD4+ T cells from PBMCs. Receptor source: a human donor with multiple sclerosis.

The V call is TRBV9, the J call TRBJ2-3; D call uncertain. V dropped 2 bases and J dropped 2 bases, with 12 bases sitting between them. CDR3 length: 15 amino acids. Looked up from germline, CDR1 is SGDLS and CDR2 is YYNGEE. The CDR3 spells CASSVGTVYTDTQYF. CDR3 coding DNA: TGTGCCAGCAGCGTGGGTACAGTCTACACAGATACGCAGTATTTT.

The gene calls are TRBV4-2 and TRBJ2-1; TRBD2 matches 11 bases. The germline gives CDR1 LGHNA, CDR2 YNFKEQ. The junction had 8 bases not matched to a gene; V was cut back by 0 bases and J by 1 base. The CDR3 totals 19 residues. The DNA of the CDR3 is TGTGCCAGCAGCCAAGATTTCGGACTAGCGGGTATTTCCTACAATGAGCAGTTCTTC. This translates into CASSQDFGLAGISYNEQFF.

The chain couples TRBV30 to TRBJ1-1, with 8 bases identical to TRBD1. The germline V gene encodes CDR1 GTSNPN and CDR2 SVGIG (reference sequence). The CDR3 length is 13 residues. Unmatched junction bases numbered 3, after V lost 3 bases and J lost 3 bases. The CDR3: CAWRGQAHTEAFF. Here the CDR3 DNA reads TGTGCCTGGAGGGGACAGGCCCACACTGAAGCTTTCTTT.